In this sample, the clone carrying this T cell receptor beta chain turned up many times. Its antigen remains unidentified. The study left out patients who had uncontrolled infection, other autoimmune disease, pregnancy or lactation. The blood sample predates any ophthalmopathy symptoms, coming from first hyperthyroidism diagnosis. Germline CDR1 reads MNHNS; CDR2 reads SASEGT. V was clipped by 9 bases and J by 1 base; unmatched bases: 3. This CDR3 is 15 amino acids long. This sample is drawn from a study of T cells in Graves' hyperthyroidism and ophthalmopathy. Study-level results: In simple terms, a model built on 13 V-J features told ophthalmopathy apart from stable hyperthyroidism.

RNA transcripts provided the source from which TCR beta CDR3 regions were amplified. First-round RT-PCR of the TCR CDR3 relied on the HTBI primer set. TCRdb redid the calling of the multiplex PCR reads with MiXCR, one entry per CDR3 protein. The sample shows about 180,000 distinct CDR3 sequences, about 9% of them seen only once. V gene TRBV6-1 combines with J gene TRBJ2-2, with TRBD2 identical over 12 bases. The receptor was isolated from a woman in her late teens or twenties with Graves' hyperthyroidism that later progressed to Graves' ophthalmopathy. Sequenced: blood. CDR3 in DNA: TGTGCCAGTACGACTAGCGGGGGGAACACCGGGGAGCTGTTTTTT. Residues: CASTTSGGNTGELFF.